Each of the 8 T cell receptor beta chains below was sequenced from the same sample in a study of response to subunit inactivated influenza vaccine. TCRdb reanalysed the RT-PCR reads using MiXCR and keeps one entry per CDR3 protein. The repertoire holds approximately 500,000 distinct CDR3 sequences, with roughly a quarter as singletons. These data also featured in a second study, about T cells expressing NK-cell markers. From that second work: TCR beta cDNA was generated via 5'RACE template switching incorporating UMIs.

Source: CD4+ T cells sorted from PBMCs, taken 11 to 12 days after vaccination. Receptor source: a man aged 45-60 years who received an inactivated influenza vaccine.

The chain employs TRBV5-1 and TRBJ1-6; no clear D gene. V was shortened by 0 bases and J by 5 bases, with 9 bases between the two germline ends. The CDR3 is made up of 15 amino acids. CDR1 and CDR2 (germline): SGHRS, YFSETQ. The CDR3 coding sequence is TGCGCCAGCAGCTTGGGGGGAGGTGATAATTCACCCCTCCACTTT. Residues: CASSLGGGDNSPLHF.

This clonotype occurred a few times. The genes are TRBV28 and TRBJ1-3, with D uncertain. This CDR3 has 14 residues. CDR1 and CDR2 from the germline V gene are MDHEN and SYDVKM. V dropped 6 bases and J dropped 2 bases, with 11 bases sitting between them. CDR3 amino acids: CASSLDTPGNTIYF. CDR3 DNA sequence: TGTGCCAGCAGCCTAGACACACCTGGAAACACCATATATTTT.

The CDR3 nucleotides read TGCAGTGCTAGAGGGGACCGACAGAGGAGCTCCTACGAGCAGTACTTC. This translates into CSARGDRQRSSYEQYF. The chain couples TRBV20-1 to TRBJ2-7; D tentatively reads TRBD1 or TRBD2 (5 bases each). Germline CDR1 reads DFQATT; CDR2 reads SNEGSKA (reference sequence). There are 16 residues in the CDR3. With 1 base removed from V and 0 bases from J, the gap between germline ends came to 16 bases.

This chain links TRBV2 with TRBJ1-1; D is unresolved. The CDR3 contains 11 residues. From germline, CDR1 is SNHLY and CDR2 FYNNEI. Deletions cut 8 bases from V and 3 bases from J, with 7 bases between. The CDR3, as DNA: TGTGCCAGCCGCATCTACACTGAAGCTTTCTTT. It codes for CASRIYTEAFF. Full variable domain (missing parts from reference TRBV2 and TRBJ1-1): EPEVTQTPSHQVTQMGQEVILRCVPISNHLYFYWYRQILGQKVEFLVSFYNNEISEKSEIFDDQFSVERPDGSNFTLKIRSTKLEDSAMYFCASRIYTEAFFGQGTRLTVV.

The genes are TRBV12-3 or TRBV12-4 and TRBJ2-7; 7 bases map to TRBD2. The CDR3 runs 15 residues. V shed 6 bases, J shed 0 bases, and the junction held 8 bases outside the gene matches. The CDR3 bases are TGTGCCAGCAGCCGGGAGGCCTCGGGCTCCTACGAGCAGTACTTC. It is translated as CASSREASGSYEQYF.

The V call is TRBV11-2, the J call TRBJ2-3, with 11 positions matching TRBD2. Germline V gene lookup returns CDR1 SGHAT and CDR2 FQNNGV. The CDR3 totals 20 residues. Losses at the gene ends were 3 bases for V and 3 bases for J; bases not matched to a gene: 17. The CDR3 DNA is TGTGCCAGCAGCTTTCCTAGCGGGAGGACAGGGAGAATAAGAACAGATACGCAGTATTTT. The encoded protein is CASSFPSGRTGRIRTDTQYF.

The chain uses TRBV3-1 and TRBJ2-5; the D gene is possibly TRBD1 (6 bases). Trimming shortened V by 0 bases and J by 4 bases, and 12 bases separated the two germline ends. CDR3 length equals 15 residues. Looked up from germline, CDR1 is LGHDT and CDR2 is YNNKEL (reference sequence). The CDR3: CASSQDRGSGETQYF. The CDR3 nucleotides are TGTGCCAGCAGCCAAGACAGGGGATCAGGAGAGACCCAGTACTTC.

The chain recombines TRBV20-1 with TRBJ2-3; no firm D call. V lost 2 bases and J 0 bases, leaving 9 bases between the germline ends. The length of the CDR3 is 14 residues. Germline V lookup: CDR1 DFQATT, CDR2 SNEGSKA (reference sequence). This CDR3 is CSARLPESTDTQYF. In nucleotides, the CDR3 is TGCAGTGCTAGACTCCCCGAGAGCACAGATACGCAGTATTTT.